The entry that follows covers one T cell receptor (beta chain) sequence. Its antigen is currently unknown. The data are from a study of T cells in Graves' hyperthyroidism and ophthalmopathy. Study-level background: It was at initial diagnosis, before any treatment, that peripheral blood was collected. General observations from the study: Expanded thyroid clonotypes (above 0.001) were mostly also found in blood. Progression to ophthalmopathy was predicted a median of 6.5 months early.

An approximately 10 ml volume of fresh peripheral blood provided the PBMCs. The junction had 13 bases not matched to a gene; V was cut back by 4 bases and J by 15 bases. The CDR3 runs to 14 residues. The TCR beta CDR3 regions underwent amplification using RNA transcripts as the source. TCR CDR3 regions were first amplified by RT-PCR with HTBI primers. Each CDR3 protein is one row after TCRdb ran MiXCR on the multiplex PCR reads. The sample holds around 610,000 distinct CDR3 sequences, roughly 15% seen once. This clonotype was sampled from a woman between 40 and 50 years old with Graves' ophthalmopathy. Source material: blood. The genes are TRBV12-3 or TRBV12-4 and TRBJ2-4, with 9 positions matching TRBD2. The DNA of the CDR3 is TGTGCCAGCAGTTCGGGGCGGGAGGGCCGGTTTATGTACTTC. Translating gives CASSSGREGRFMYF.